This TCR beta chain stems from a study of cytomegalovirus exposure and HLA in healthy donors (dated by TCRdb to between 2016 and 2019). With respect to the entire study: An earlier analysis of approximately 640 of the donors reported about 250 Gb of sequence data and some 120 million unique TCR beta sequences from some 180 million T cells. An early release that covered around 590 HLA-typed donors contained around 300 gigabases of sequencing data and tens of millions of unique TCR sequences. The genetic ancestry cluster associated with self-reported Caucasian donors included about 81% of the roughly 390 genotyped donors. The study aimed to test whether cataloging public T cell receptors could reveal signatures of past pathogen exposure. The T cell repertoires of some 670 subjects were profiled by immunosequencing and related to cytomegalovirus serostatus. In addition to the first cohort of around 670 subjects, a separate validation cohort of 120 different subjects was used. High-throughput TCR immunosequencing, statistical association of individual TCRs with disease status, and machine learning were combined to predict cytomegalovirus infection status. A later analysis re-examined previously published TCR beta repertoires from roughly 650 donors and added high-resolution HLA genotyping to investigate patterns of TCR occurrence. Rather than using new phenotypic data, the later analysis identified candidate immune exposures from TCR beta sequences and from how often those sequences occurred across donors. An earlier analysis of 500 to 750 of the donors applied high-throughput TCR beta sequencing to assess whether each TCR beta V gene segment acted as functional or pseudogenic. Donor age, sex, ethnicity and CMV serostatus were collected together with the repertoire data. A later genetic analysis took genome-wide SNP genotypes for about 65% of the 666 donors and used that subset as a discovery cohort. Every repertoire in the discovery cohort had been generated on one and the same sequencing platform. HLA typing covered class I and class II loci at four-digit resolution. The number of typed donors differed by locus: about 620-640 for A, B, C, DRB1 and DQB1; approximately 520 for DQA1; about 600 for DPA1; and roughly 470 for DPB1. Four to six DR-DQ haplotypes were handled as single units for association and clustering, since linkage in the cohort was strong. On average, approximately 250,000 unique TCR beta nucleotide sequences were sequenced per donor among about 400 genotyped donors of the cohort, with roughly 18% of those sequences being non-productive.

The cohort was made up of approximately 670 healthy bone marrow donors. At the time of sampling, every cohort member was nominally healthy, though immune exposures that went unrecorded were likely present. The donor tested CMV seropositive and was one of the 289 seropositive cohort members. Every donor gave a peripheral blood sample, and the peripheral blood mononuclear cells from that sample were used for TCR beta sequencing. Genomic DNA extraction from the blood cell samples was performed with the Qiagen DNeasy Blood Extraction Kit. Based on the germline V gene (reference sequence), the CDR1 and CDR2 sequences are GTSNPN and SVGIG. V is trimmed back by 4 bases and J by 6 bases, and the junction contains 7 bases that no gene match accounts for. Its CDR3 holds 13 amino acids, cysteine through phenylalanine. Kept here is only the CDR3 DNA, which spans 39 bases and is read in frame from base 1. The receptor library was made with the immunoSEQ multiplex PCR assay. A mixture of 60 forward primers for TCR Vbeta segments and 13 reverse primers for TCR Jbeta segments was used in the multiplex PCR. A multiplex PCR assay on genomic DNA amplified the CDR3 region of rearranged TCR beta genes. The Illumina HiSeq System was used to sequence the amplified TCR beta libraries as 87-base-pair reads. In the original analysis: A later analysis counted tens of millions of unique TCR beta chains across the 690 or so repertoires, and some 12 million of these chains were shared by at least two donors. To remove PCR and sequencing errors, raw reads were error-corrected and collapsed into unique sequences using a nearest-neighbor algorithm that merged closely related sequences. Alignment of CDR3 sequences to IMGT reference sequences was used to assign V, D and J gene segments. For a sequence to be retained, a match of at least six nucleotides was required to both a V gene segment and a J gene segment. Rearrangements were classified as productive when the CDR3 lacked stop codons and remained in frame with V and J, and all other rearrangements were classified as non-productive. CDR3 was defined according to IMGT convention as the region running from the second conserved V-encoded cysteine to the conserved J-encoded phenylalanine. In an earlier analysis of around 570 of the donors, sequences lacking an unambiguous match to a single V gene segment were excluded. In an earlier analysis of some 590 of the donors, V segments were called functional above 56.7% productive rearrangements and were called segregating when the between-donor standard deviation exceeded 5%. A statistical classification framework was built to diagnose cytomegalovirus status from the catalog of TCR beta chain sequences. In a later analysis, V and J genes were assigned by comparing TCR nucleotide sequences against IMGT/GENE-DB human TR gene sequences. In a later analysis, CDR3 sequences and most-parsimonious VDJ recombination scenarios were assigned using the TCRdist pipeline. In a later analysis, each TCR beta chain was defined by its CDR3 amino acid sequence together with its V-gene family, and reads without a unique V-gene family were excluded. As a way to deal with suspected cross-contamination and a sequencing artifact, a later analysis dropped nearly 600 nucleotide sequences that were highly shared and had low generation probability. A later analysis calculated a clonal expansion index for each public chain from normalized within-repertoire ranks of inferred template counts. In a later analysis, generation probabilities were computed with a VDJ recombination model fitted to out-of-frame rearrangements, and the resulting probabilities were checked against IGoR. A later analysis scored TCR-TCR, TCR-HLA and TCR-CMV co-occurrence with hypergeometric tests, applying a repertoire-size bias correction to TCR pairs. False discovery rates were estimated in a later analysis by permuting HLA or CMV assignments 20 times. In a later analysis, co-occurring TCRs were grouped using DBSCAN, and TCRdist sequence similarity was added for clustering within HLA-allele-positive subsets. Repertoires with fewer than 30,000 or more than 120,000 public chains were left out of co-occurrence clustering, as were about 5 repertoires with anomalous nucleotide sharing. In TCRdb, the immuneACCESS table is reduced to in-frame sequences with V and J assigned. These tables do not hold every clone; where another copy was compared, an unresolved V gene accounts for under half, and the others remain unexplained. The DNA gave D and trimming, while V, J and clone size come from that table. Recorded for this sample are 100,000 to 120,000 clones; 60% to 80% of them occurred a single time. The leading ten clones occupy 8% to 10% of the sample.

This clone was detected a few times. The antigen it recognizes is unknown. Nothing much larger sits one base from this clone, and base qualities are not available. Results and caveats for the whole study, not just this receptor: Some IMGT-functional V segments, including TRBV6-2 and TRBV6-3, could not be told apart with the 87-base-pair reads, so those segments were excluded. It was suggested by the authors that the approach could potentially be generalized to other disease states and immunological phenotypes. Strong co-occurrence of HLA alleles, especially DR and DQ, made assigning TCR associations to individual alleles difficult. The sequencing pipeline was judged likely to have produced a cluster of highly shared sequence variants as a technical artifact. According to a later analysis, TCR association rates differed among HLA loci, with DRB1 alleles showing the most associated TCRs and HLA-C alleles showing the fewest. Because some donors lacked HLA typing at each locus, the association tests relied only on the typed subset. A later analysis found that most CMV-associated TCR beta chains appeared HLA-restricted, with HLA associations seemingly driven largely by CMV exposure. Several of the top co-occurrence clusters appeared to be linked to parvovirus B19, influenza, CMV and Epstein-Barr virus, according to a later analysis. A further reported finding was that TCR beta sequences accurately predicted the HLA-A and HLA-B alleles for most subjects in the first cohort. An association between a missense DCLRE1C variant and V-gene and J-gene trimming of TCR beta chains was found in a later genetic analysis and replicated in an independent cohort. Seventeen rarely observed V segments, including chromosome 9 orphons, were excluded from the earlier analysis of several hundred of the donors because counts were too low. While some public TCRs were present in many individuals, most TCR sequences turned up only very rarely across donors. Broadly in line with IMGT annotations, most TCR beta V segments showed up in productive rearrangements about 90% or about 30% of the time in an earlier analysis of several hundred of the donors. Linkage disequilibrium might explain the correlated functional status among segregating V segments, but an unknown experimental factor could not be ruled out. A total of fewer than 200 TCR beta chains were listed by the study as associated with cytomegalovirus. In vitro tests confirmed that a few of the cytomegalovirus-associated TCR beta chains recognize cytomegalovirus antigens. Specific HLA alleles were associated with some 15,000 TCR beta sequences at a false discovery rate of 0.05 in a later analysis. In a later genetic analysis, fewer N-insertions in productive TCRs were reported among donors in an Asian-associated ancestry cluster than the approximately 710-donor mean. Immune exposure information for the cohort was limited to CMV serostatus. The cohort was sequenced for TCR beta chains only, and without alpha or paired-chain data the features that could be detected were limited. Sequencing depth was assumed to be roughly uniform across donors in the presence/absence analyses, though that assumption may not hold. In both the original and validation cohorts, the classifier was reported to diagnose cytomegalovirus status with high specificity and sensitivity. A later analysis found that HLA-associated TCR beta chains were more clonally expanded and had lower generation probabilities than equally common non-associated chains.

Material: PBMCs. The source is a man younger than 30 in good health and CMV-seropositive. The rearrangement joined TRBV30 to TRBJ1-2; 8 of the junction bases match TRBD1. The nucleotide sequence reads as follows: TGTGCCTGGAACGTCCAGGGGGCGCATGGCTACACCTTC. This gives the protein CAWNVQGAHGYTF.